Listed below are T cell receptor beta chains from one sample, sequenced in a study of blood T cell repertoires in COVID-19. Assay used: immunoSEQ multiplex PCR; TCRdb lists only in-frame clones, some missing. Among about 160,000 clones, 92% were seen once, and the ten largest hold 4.8%. The sequenced sample was peripheral blood. The receptor set was obtained from a man aged 25-45 years with COVID-19, enrolled during active disease. The CDR3 runs from the conserved cysteine through the conserved F or W. Fields, in order: V gene, D gene, J gene, clone size, CDR3 DNA, CDR3 protein. A D gene is named only where the DNA matches it firmly. Some rows mark clone size as missing; the rest say once, few, many or name a class of expanded clone.

TRBV4-3	TRBD1	TRBJ2-3	-	TGCGCCAGCAGCCAAGATCAGACAGGGTTTACAGATACGCAGTATTTT	CASSQDQTGFTDTQYF
TRBV4-2	TRBD1	TRBJ2-1	-	TGTGCCAGCAGCGTCGGACAGGGGGCCTACAATGAGCAGTTCTTC	CASSVGQGAYNEQFF
TRBV18	-	TRBJ2-3	-	TGTGCCAGCTCACCACCCACAAACAGGGGCACAGATACGCAGTATTTT	CASSPPTNRGTDTQYF
TRBV13	TRBD2	TRBJ2-7	-	TGTGCCAGCAGCTTGCGGGAGGGGGTATACGAGCAGTACTTC	CASSLREGVYEQYF
TRBV19	TRBD1	TRBJ1-5	-	TGTGCCAGTAGTATCCTCCCGGGACAGTTGTATAGCAATCAGCCCCAGCATTTT	CASSILPGQLYSNQPQHF
TRBV6-5	-	TRBJ2-7	-	TGTGCCAGCAGTAAACCCGGGAGCAACAACGAGCAGTACTTC	CASSKPGSNNEQYF
TRBV2	TRBD1	TRBJ2-1	-	TGTGCCAGCAGTGATCAGGGGGCGATCTACAATGAGCAGTTCTTC	CASSDQGAIYNEQFF
TRBV5-6	TRBD1	TRBJ2-1	-	TGTGCCAGCAGGGATGGGACAGGTGCCTACAATGAGCAGTTCTTC	CASRDGTGAYNEQFF
TRBV2	-	TRBJ1-1	-	TGTGCCAGCAGCTCTTACAGCGGAATGAACACTGAAGCTTTCTTT	CASSSYSGMNTEAFF
TRBV19	-	TRBJ2-3	-	TGTGCCAGTAGTACCCCAAGGGGGGGCAAAACAGATACGCAGTATTTT	CASSTPRGGKTDTQYF
TRBV7-9	-	TRBJ1-1	-	TGTGCCAGCAGCTTAGACACAGGGAACACTGAAGCTTTCTTT	CASSLDTGNTEAFF
TRBV7-9	TRBD1	TRBJ2-5	-	TGTGCCAGCAGCTTAGGGACAGGGACGCCCCAAGAGACCCAGTACTTC	CASSLGTGTPQETQYF
TRBV12-5	TRBD1	TRBJ1-5	-	TGTGCTAGTGGTTTGGTACTTTGGAGGGGGCGAAGGAATCAGCCCCAGCATTTT	CASGLVLWRGRRNQPQHF
TRBV30	TRBD1	TRBJ2-7	-	TGTGCCTGGAGGGACAGGGCTTACGAGCAGTACTTC	CAWRDRAYEQYF
TRBV5-6	TRBD1	TRBJ2-5	few	TGTGCCAGCAGCGGAGGACAGGGCAGACAAGAGACCCAGTACTTC	CASSGGQGRQETQYF
TRBV6-2/TRBV6-3	TRBD1	TRBJ1-2	-	TGTGCCAGCAGTTCCCGACAGGGGGACTATGGCTACACCTTC	CASSSRQGDYGYTF
TRBV6-5	TRBD1	TRBJ1-1	-	TGTGCCAGCAGGGGGGGACAGGGGGTGAACACTGAAGCTTTCTTT	CASRGGQGVNTEAFF
TRBV3-1/TRBV3-2	-	TRBJ1-5	-	TGTGCCAGCAGCCAAGGCGGGGGGCACGGTAATCAGCCCCAGCATTTT	CASSQGGGHGNQPQHF
TRBV30	-	TRBJ2-7	-	TGTGCCTGGAGTGTAGGAGGGGGCCCTTACAAGCAGTACTTC	CAWSVGGGPYKQYF
TRBV4-2	TRBD2	TRBJ2-7	-	TGTGCCAGCAGCCAACTGGGACTAGCGGGAGGGCCTTCCCACGAGCAGTACTTC	CASSQLGLAGGPSHEQYF
TRBV13	-	TRBJ2-3	-	TGTGCCAGCAGCGCCCTTAGTGCTAGCACAGATACGCAGTATTTT	CASSALSASTDTQYF
TRBV19	-	TRBJ2-1	-	TGTGCCAGTAGTGAGGCGGGGCCGTGGAATGAGCAGTTCTTC	CASSEAGPWNEQFF
TRBV11-2	TRBD2	TRBJ2-2	-	TGTGCCAGCACCCCACTAGCGGGGGTCGCGAACACCGGGGAGCTGTTTTTT	CASTPLAGVANTGELFF
TRBV30	-	TRBJ1-2	-	TGTGCCTGGATTTCCGGGTTAGGCTACACCTTC	CAWISGLGYTF
TRBV24-1	-	TRBJ2-2	-	TGTGCCACCAGGGGACAATTTGGGGAGCTGTTTTTT	CATRGQFGELFF
TRBV5-8	TRBD2	TRBJ2-7	-	TGTGCCAGCAGCACGGGGGGGGGCACCAGCTCCTACGAGCAGTACTTC	CASSTGGGTSSYEQYF
TRBV29-1	-	TRBJ2-2	-	TGCAGCGTTGTACAGGAGAGCTGGCCCGCGAACACCGGGGAGCTGTTTTTT	CSVVQESWPANTGELFF
TRBV25-1	-	TRBJ2-7	once	TGTGCCAGCAGTGAGGTTGGGGACATGTCCTACGAGCAGTACTTC	CASSEVGDMSYEQYF
TRBV19	-	TRBJ1-5	-	TGTGCCAGTACCCGAGACAGCCCCTTGGGTTGGCCCCAGCATTTT	CASTRDSPLGWPQHF
TRBV12-5	TRBD1	TRBJ1-4	-	TGTGCTAGTGGTCCCGGGACAGGGGGCACTAATGAAAAACTGTTTTTT	CASGPGTGGTNEKLFF
TRBV5-1	TRBD1	TRBJ1-2	once	TGCGCCAGCAGCAGGGACCGGGACAGGGAGCATGGCTACACCTTC	CASSRDRDREHGYTF
TRBV6-2/TRBV6-3	TRBD1	TRBJ2-7	-	TGTGCCAGCAGTTACCTCGGACAGGGTGTGGGCGAGCAGTACTTC	CASSYLGQGVGEQYF